This entry describes one TCR beta chain. These data belong to a study of CD8+ T cells in alopecia areata. Germline loops: CDR1 SQVTM, CDR2 ANQGSEA. V was shortened by 4 bases and J by 3 bases, with 12 bases between the two germline ends. The CDR3 length is 13 residues. Extracted RNA was reverse transcribed, and the resulting cDNA served as sequencing template. Data came from immunoSEQ multiplex PCR; TCRdb stores just in-frame clones and leaves some out. The data hold roughly 59,000 clones, with under 55% observed a single time. This sequence joins TRBV29-1 and TRBJ1-2, with D unresolved. Here the sequenced sample was CD8+ T cells sorted from blood, taken at week 0. This receptor was taken from a human donor with alopecia areata. CDR3 sequence reads: CSVVPDGDYGYTF. CDR3 coding DNA: TGCAGCGTTGTCCCCGATGGGGACTATGGCTACACCTTC. Full variable domain (remainder filled in from reference TRBV29-1 and TRBJ1-2): SAVISQKPSRDICQRGTSLTIQCQVDSQVTMMFWYRQQPGQSLTLIATANQGSEATYESGFVIDKFPISRPNLTFSTLTVSNMSPEDSSIYLCSVVPDGDYGYTFGSGTRLTVV.